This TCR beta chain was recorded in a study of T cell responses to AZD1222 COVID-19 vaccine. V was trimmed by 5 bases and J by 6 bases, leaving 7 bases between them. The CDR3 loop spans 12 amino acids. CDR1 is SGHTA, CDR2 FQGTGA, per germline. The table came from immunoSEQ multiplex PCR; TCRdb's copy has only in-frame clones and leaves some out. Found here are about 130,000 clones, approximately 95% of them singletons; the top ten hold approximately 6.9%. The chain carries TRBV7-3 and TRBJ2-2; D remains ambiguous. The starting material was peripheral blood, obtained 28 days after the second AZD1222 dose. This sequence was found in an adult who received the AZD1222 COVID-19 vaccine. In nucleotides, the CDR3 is TGTGCCAGCAGCCCCATCGCCGGGGAGCTGTTTTTT. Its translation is CASSPIAGELFF.